A single sample gave rise to the 28 T cell receptor beta chains below, sequenced in a study of T cells in Graves' hyperthyroidism and ophthalmopathy. There were TCR beta CDR3 regions amplified from RNA transcripts. A set of HTBI primers served as the primers for a first-round RT-PCR of the TCR CDR3. One entry per CDR3 protein results from TCRdb running MiXCR on the multiplex PCR reads. The top ten hold approximately 12% of the sample, which has 500,000 to 800,000 distinct CDR3 sequences, roughly 15% seen once. Sequencing input: blood. Receptors were obtained from a woman in her 50s with Graves' ophthalmopathy.

This clonotype was detected ten times or more. The rearrangement uses TRBV3-1 and TRBJ2-1, with D unclear. The V end was cut by 3 bases, the J end by 9 bases, with 12 bases between. CDR1 and CDR2 (germline): LGHDT, YNNKEL (reference sequence). There are 13 residues in the CDR3. In DNA form, the CDR3 reads TGTGCCAGCAGCCAGGTAGTGGGTACTGAGCAGTTCTTC. Translation: CASSQVVGTEQFF.

The rearrangement uses TRBV7-6 and TRBJ2-1, with a weak D call TRBD1 (7 bases). The CDR3 is made up of 15 amino acids. CDR1 is SGHVS, CDR2 FNYEAQ, per germline. Trimming removed 3 bases at V and 8 bases at J, with 17 bases between. The CDR3 sequence: CASSFMGGGGYEQFF. The DNA of the CDR3 is TGTGCCAGCAGCTTTATGGGCGGAGGGGGCTATGAGCAGTTCTTC.

This clonotype has only a few counts. The chain couples TRBV24-1 to TRBJ2-5; 7 bases align to TRBD2. The CDR3 extends over 15 amino acids. The germline CDR1 and CDR2 sequences are KGHDR and SFDVKD. The ends lost 1 base at V and 4 bases at J; junction bases unmatched: 5. Here the CDR3 DNA reads TGTGCCACCAGTGATTTCAGACTAGCTGGAGAGACCCAGTACTTC. It is translated as CATSDFRLAGETQYF.

This clonotype was counted at least ten times. J is TRBJ1-5 and V is TRBV24-1; D is ambiguous. Germline V CDR1 and CDR2: KGHDR, SFDVKD. Trimming shortened V by 1 base and J by 5 bases, and 8 bases separated the two germline ends. The CDR3 spans 14 residues. CDR3 nucleotides: TGTGCCACCAGTGATTTAAGGGCCCATCAGCCCCAGCATTTT. Its translation is CATSDLRAHQPQHF.

V usage is TRBV20-1 and J usage is TRBJ2-3, with 13 bases matching TRBD2. J lost 0 bases, V lost 5 bases, and 8 bases had no gene match. The CDR3 is 17 amino acids. In germline, CDR1 is DFQATT, CDR2 SNEGSKA (reference sequence). The CDR3 sequence: CSAELAGGQSSTDTQYF. The CDR3 DNA is TGCAGTGCTGAACTAGCGGGAGGGCAATCTAGCACAGATACGCAGTATTTT.

The chain has TRBV6-5 and TRBJ1-4; 10 nucleotides align to TRBD1. Germline V gene sequence: CDR1 MNHEY, CDR2 SVGAGI. After removal of 2 bases from V and 10 bases from J, the junction contained 4 bases not matched to a gene. The CDR3 totals 14 residues. In DNA form, the CDR3 reads TGTGCCAGCAGTTACGGACAGGGGGAAGGAAAACTGTTTTTT. It specifies CASSYGQGEGKLFF.

The table lists this clonotype with many counts. The CDR3 loop is CASSTGRIPFDYGYTF. CDR3 DNA sequence: TGTGCCAGTAGTACGGGACGTATACCGTTCGACTATGGCTACACCTTC. V is TRBV19 and J is TRBJ1-2, with D possibly being TRBD1 (5 bases). Germline loops: CDR1 LNHDA, CDR2 SQIVND (reference sequence). There are 16 residues in the CDR3. Trimming left V 4 bases short and J 3 bases short, with 18 bases between. Drawing the rest from reference TRBV19 and TRBJ1-2, the complete variable domain is DGGITQSPKYLFRKEGQNVTLSCEQNLNHDAMYWYRQDPGQGLRLIYYSQIVNDFQKGDIAEGYSVSREKKESFPLTVTSAQKNPTAFYLCASSTGRIPFDYGYTFGSGTRLTVV.

This clonotype was seen more than once but under ten times. V is TRBV24-1 and J is TRBJ2-2; 10 bases align to TRBD1. CDR3 length equals 17 residues. Germline assignment: CDR1 KGHDR and CDR2 SFDVKD. The ends lost 5 bases at V and 3 bases at J; junction bases unmatched: 8. CDR3 region: CATSVVDRGLDTGELFF. Here the CDR3 DNA reads TGTGCCACCAGTGTCGTTGACAGGGGGCTAGACACCGGGGAGCTGTTTTTT.

This clonotype was seen a few times. In DNA, the CDR3 is TGCGCCAGCAGCCAAGGCCCCGGTTTTAGAGATACGCAGTATTTT. Its translation is CASSQGPGFRDTQYF. The rearrangement uses TRBV4-3 and TRBJ2-3; no firm D call. The CDR3 is made up of 15 amino acids. V was shortened by 1 base and J by 5 bases, with 13 bases between the two germline ends. Germline V gene sequence: CDR1 LGHNA, CDR2 YSLEER.

This clonotype was recorded at least ten times. V and J are TRBV20-1 and TRBJ2-7, with 11 bases fitting TRBD2. Germline CDR1 is DFQATT and CDR2 is SNEGSKA (reference sequence). The CDR3 is made up of 17 amino acids. V shed 0 bases and J 7 bases; nucleotides not matched to a gene: 14. CDR3 residues: CSARDRLTSGSLTEQYF. CDR3 DNA: TGCAGTGCTAGAGACCGACTAACTAGCGGGAGTTTAACGGAGCAGTACTTC.

This clonotype was counted at least ten times. This chain joins TRBV12-3 or TRBV12-4 and TRBJ2-5; the match to TRBD1 covers 8 bases. The CDR3 consists of 13 residues. V lost 5 bases, J lost 5 bases, and 4 bases stayed unmatched. This CDR3 is CASSDRGGETQYF. As DNA, the CDR3 is TGTGCCAGCAGTGACAGGGGCGGGGAGACCCAGTACTTC.

The sample holds many counts of this clonotype. The chain recombines TRBV5-5 with TRBJ2-7; 7 bases fit TRBD1. With 2 bases clipped from V and 4 bases from J, the junction kept 9 bases outside the gene matches. CDR3 length: 15 amino acids. Germline CDR1 SGHKS, CDR2 YYEKEE (reference sequence). CDR3 nucleotides: TGTGCCAGCAGCTTAACCCAACAGGGGAAGTACGAGCAGTACTTC. Its protein product is CASSLTQQGKYEQYF.

V usage is TRBV4-3 and J usage is TRBJ1-1; tentatively, D is TRBD1 (5 bases). Trimming took 0 bases from V and 11 from J, leaving 13 bases between them. The CDR3 loop spans 13 amino acids. Germline CDR1 reads LGHNA; CDR2 reads YSLEER. The CDR3 loop is CASSQDGGDRAFF. The CDR3 nucleotides read TGCGCCAGCAGCCAAGATGGGGGAGATCGGGCTTTCTTT.

This clonotype has ten or more counts. The J gene is TRBJ2-5, the V gene TRBV28; no clear D gene. CDR1 and CDR2 from the germline V gene are MDHEN and SYDVKM. V was pared by 3 bases and J by 3 bases, with 11 bases between. CDR3 length: 14 residues. The CDR3 loop reads CASSFIGTKETQYF. The DNA for the CDR3 is TGTGCCAGCAGTTTTATCGGCACAAAAGAGACCCAGTACTTC.

The table lists this clonotype with many counts. The rearrangement joins TRBV30 to TRBJ2-1; D possibly corresponds to TRBD2 (6 bases). The ends were cut back, 1 base at V and 0 bases at J, with 10 bases in the middle. Germline V lookup: CDR1 GTSNPN, CDR2 SVGIG (reference sequence). The CDR3 loop spans 15 amino acids. CDR3 sequence reads: CAWSDTSYSYNEQFF. CDR3 in DNA: TGTGCCTGGAGTGATACTAGCTACTCCTACAATGAGCAGTTCTTC. Full variable domain (missing parts from reference TRBV30 and TRBJ2-1): SQTIHQWPATLVQPVGSPLSLECTVEGTSNPNLYWYRQAAGRGLQLLFYSVGIGQISSEVPQNLSASRPQDRQFILSSKKLLLSDSGFYLCAWSDTSYSYNEQFFGPGTRLTVL.

The chain recombines TRBV6-5 with TRBJ1-1; 11 bases fit TRBD1. The CDR3 covers 15 residues. J was trimmed by 4 bases and V by 2 bases; bases with no gene match: 3. Germline V lookup: CDR1 MNHEY, CDR2 SVGAGI. The CDR3 DNA is TGTGCCAGCAGTTACGAGGGACAGGGGGGCACTGAAGCTTTCTTT. It specifies CASSYEGQGGTEAFF.

The table lists this clonotype with a few counts. V usage is TRBV5-1 and J usage is TRBJ2-1; 7 bases fit TRBD2. The CDR3 covers 15 residues. The V gene's germline CDR1 is SGHRS and CDR2 YFSETQ. V lost 6 bases to trimming and J lost 0 bases; unmatched junction nucleotides: 6. The CDR3 DNA reads TGCGCCAGCAAAGCGGGCGGGAGCTCCTACAATGAGCAGTTCTTC. It yields the protein CASKAGGSSYNEQFF.

This chain joins TRBV5-1 and TRBJ1-2; TRBD1 matches 10 bases. Germline loops: CDR1 SGHRS, CDR2 YFSETQ. This CDR3 contains 15 residues. V lost 4 bases, J lost 4 bases, and 7 bases stayed unmatched. DNA for the CDR3: TGCGCCAGCAGCCAAAGGGACAGGGGCGGCTATGGCTACACCTTC. Amino acid sequence: CASSQRDRGGYGYTF.

This clonotype was observed many times. The gene calls are TRBV12-3 or TRBV12-4 and TRBJ2-5; 9 bases map to TRBD2. CDR3 size: 17 residues. V was clipped by 0 bases and J by 4 bases; unmatched bases: 9. The CDR3 DNA follows: TGTGCCAGCAGTTTAGCTTCGGCTAGCGGGAAAGGAGAGACCCAGTACTTC. Protein: CASSLASASGKGETQYF.

The chain is built from TRBV10-3 and TRBJ2-7; 11 bases map to TRBD1. This CDR3 region has 14 residues. The V gene's germline CDR1 is ENHRY and CDR2 SYGVKD. V lost 5 bases, J lost 4 bases, and 4 bases stayed unmatched. For the CDR3, the DNA is TGTGCCATCAGTACCGGGACAGGGGGTTACGAGCAGTACTTC. Residues: CAISTGTGGYEQYF.

This clonotype appeared many times. The gene calls are TRBV27 and TRBJ2-7; 7 nucleotides match TRBD1. CDR1 and CDR2 from the germline V gene are MNHEY and SMNVEV (reference sequence). Losses at the gene ends were 5 bases for V and 0 bases for J; bases not matched to a gene: 7. There are 15 residues in the CDR3. The DNA for the CDR3 is TGTGCCAGCAGTCCCGGACAGGCGAGCTCCTACGAGCAGTACTTC. This sequence encodes CASSPGQASSYEQYF.

This clonotype was seen repeatedly, ten times or more. The CDR3: CSAPPPGLAVQETQYF. The CDR3 DNA sequence: TGCAGTGCCCCTCCGCCTGGACTAGCGGTCCAAGAGACCCAGTACTTC. V gene TRBV20-1 combines with J gene TRBJ2-5; 10 bases fit TRBD2. Trimming took 6 bases from V and 1 from J; bases not matched to a gene: 11. Germline V gene data show CDR1 as DFQATT and CDR2 as SNEGSKA (reference sequence). CDR3 length: 16 amino acids.

This clonotype has at least ten counts. The rearrangement links TRBV12-3 or TRBV12-4 to TRBJ1-1; D unclear. The CDR3 sequence is 12 residues long. The V gene lost 4 bases and the J gene lost 1 base, with 4 bases spanning the gap. DNA for the CDR3: TGTGCCAGCAGTTCATGGAACACTGAAGCTTTCTTT. The encoded protein is CASSSWNTEAFF.

This clonotype was detected ten times or more. The V call is TRBV18, the J call TRBJ1-2; 8 bases align to TRBD1. CDR3 length equals 16 residues. J gave up 1 base and V 5 bases, and 9 bases lay outside the gene matches. From germline, CDR1 is KGHSH and CDR2 LQKENI. The CDR3 coding sequence is TGTGCCAGCTCAACCCGGACAGGGAGGATTAACTATGGCTACACCTTC. Translation: CASSTRTGRINYGYTF.

This clonotype showed up just a few times. The chain joins TRBV4-1 to TRBJ1-6; 7 bases agree with TRBD1. From germline, CDR1 is MGHRA and CDR2 YSYEKL. There are 17 residues in the CDR3. Germline trimming cut 4 bases from V and 7 bases from J; bases unmatched to any gene: 13. The CDR3 spells CASSLRGRGPLNSPLHF. The CDR3 bases are TGCGCCAGCAGCCTAAGGGGGAGGGGGCCATTAAATTCACCCCTCCACTTT.

The rearrangement uses TRBV19 and TRBJ1-5; 12 bases are a match to TRBD1. There are 15 residues in the CDR3. The germline V gene encodes CDR1 LNHDA and CDR2 SQIVND (reference sequence). After removal of 6 bases from V and 5 bases from J, the junction contained 5 bases not matched to a gene. The CDR3 DNA reads as TGTGCCAGTAGCCGCCGGGACAGGGGGCATCAGCCCCAGCATTTT. Protein: CASSRRDRGHQPQHF.

With respect to this clonotype: A single base separates this from a much larger clone, so it may be a read error. The chain is built from TRBV28 and TRBJ1-2; possibly TRBD1 for D (6 bases). The CDR3 loop spans 12 amino acids. V was trimmed by 8 bases and J by 9 bases, leaving 16 bases between them. Germline V lookup: CDR1 MDHEN, CDR2 SYDVKM. Here the CDR3 reads CASGTRGHRYTF. CDR3 nucleotides: TGTGCCAGCGGGACAAGGGGTCATCGCTACACCTTC.

In regard to this clonotype: A read error may be the cause here, since a much bigger clone is one base away. The chain has TRBV29-1 and TRBJ1-3; 8 bases line up with TRBD1. Germline V lookup: CDR1 SQVTM, CDR2 ANQGSEA. The trim removed 7 bases at V and 4 bases at J, leaving 15 bases unmatched. CDR3 length equals 16 residues. CDR3 sequence: CSGADPQGVFGNTIYF. The CDR3 bases are TGCAGCGGCGCTGATCCACAGGGGGTTTTCGGAAACACCATATATTTT.